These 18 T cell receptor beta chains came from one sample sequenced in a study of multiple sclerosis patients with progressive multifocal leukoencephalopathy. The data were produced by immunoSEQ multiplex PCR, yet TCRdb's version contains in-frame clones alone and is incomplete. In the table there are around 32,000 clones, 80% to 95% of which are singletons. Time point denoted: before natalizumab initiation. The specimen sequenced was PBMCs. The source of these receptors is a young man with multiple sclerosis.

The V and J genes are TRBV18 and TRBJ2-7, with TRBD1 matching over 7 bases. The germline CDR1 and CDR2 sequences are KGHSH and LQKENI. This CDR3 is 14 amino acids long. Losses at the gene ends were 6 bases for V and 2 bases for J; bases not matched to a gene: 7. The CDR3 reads CASSQPGQTYEQYF. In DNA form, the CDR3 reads TGTGCCAGCTCTCAACCGGGACAGACCTACGAGCAGTACTTC.

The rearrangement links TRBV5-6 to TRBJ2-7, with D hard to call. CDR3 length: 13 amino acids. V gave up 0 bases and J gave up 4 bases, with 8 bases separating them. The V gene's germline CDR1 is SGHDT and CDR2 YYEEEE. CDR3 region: CASSLDSLYEQYF. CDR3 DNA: TGTGCCAGCAGCTTGGACAGCTTATACGAGCAGTACTTC.

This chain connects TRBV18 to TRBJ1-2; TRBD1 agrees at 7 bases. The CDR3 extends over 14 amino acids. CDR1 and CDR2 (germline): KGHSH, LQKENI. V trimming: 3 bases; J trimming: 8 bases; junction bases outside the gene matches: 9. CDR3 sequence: CASSPGQPIRGYTF. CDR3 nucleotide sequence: TGTGCCAGCTCACCGGGACAGCCCATCCGGGGCTACACCTTC.

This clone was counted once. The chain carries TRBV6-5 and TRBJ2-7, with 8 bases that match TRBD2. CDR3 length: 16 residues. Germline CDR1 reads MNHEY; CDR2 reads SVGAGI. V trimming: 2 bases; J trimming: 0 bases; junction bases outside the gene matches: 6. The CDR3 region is CASSYEAGVPSYEQYF. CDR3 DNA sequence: TGTGCCAGCAGTTACGAAGCGGGAGTACCCTCCTACGAGCAGTACTTC.

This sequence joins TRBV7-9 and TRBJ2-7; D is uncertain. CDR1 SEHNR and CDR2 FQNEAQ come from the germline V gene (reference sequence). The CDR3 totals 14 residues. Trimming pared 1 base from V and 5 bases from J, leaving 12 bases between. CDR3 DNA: TGTGCCAGCAGCTTAGTTGCAGGTTCAAACGAGCAGTACTTC. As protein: CASSLVAGSNEQYF.

The CDR3 sequence: CSVAGVSGRAPDTQYF. For the CDR3, the DNA is TGCAGCGTTGCAGGGGTTAGCGGGAGGGCCCCAGATACGCAGTATTTT. The gene calls are TRBV29-1 and TRBJ2-3, with 11 nucleotides matching TRBD2. The germline gives CDR1 SQVTM, CDR2 ANQGSEA. Trimming at V came to 4 bases and at J to 4 bases, leaving 10 bases not matched to a gene. This CDR3 has 16 residues.

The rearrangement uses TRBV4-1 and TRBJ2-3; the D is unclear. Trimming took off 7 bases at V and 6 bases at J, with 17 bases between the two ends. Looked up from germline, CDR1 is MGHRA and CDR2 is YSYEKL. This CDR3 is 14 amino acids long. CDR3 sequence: CASTRLVGEDTQYF. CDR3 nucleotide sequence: TGCGCCAGCACCCGATTAGTTGGTGAGGATACGCAGTATTTT.

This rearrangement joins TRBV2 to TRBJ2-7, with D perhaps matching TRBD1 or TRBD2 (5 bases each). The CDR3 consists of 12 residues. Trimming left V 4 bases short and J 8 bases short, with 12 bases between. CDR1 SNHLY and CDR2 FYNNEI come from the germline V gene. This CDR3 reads CASSGDQVQQYF. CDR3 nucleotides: TGTGCCAGCAGTGGGGACCAGGTGCAGCAGTACTTC.

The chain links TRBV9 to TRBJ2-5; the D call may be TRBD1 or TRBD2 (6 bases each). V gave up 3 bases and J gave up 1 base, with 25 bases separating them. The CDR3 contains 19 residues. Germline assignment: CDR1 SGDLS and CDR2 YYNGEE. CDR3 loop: CASSAGGGDRWDSQETQYF. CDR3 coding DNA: TGTGCCAGCAGCGCCGGGGGCGGAGACAGATGGGACTCCCAAGAGACCCAGTACTTC.

The CDR3 region is CASSPQGTNQPQHF. CDR3 coding DNA: TGTGCCAGCTCACCACAGGGGACAAATCAGCCCCAGCATTTT. The chain employs TRBV18 and TRBJ1-5, with D tentatively TRBD1 (6 bases). V was trimmed by 1 base and J by 4 bases, leaving 8 bases between them. The V gene's germline CDR1 is KGHSH and CDR2 LQKENI. This CDR3 has 14 residues.

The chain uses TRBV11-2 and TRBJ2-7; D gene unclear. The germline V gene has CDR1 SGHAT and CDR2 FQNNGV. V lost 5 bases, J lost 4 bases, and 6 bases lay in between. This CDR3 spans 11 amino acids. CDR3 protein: CASSISYEQYV. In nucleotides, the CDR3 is TGTGCCAGCAGCATCAGTTACGAGCAGTACGTC.

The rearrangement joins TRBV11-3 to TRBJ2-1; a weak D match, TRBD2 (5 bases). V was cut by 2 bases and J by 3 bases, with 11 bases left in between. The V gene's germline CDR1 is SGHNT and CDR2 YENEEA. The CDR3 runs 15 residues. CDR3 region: CASSLPGSGYNEQFF. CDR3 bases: TGTGCCAGCAGCTTACCGGGAAGTGGCTACAATGAGCAGTTCTTC.

The CDR3 here is CASSTFTGDEKLFF. CDR3 nucleotide sequence: TGTGCCAGTAGTACCTTTACAGGAGATGAAAAACTGTTTTTT. This chain connects TRBV19 to TRBJ1-4, with TRBD1 as a possible D gene (5 bases). The CDR3 is made up of 14 amino acids. CDR1 is LNHDA, CDR2 SQIVND, per germline (reference sequence). V dropped 4 bases and J dropped 6 bases, with 12 bases sitting between them.

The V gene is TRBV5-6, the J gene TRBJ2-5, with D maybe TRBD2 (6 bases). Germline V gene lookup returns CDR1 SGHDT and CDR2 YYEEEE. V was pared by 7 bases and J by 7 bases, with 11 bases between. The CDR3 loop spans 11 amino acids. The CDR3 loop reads CASFEGGTQYF. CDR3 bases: TGTGCCAGCTTTGAGGGAGGGACCCAGTACTTC.

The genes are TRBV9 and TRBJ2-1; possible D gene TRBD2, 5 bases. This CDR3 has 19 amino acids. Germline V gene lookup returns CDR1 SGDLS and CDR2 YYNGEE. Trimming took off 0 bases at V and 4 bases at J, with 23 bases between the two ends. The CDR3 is CASSVVYLGMREPYNEQFF. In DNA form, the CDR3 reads TGTGCCAGCAGCGTAGTATACCTAGGCATGAGGGAACCATACAATGAGCAGTTCTTC.

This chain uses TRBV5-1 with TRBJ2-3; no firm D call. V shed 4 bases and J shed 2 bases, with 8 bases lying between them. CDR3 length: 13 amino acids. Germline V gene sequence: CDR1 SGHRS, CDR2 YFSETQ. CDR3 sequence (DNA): TGCGCCAGCAGCCAACGGCTCACAGATACGCAGTATTTT. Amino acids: CASSQRLTDTQYF. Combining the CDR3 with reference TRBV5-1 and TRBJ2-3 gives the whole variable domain KAGVTQTPRYLIKTRGQQVTLSCSPISGHRSVSWYQQTPGQGLQFLFEYFSETQRNKGNFPGRFSGRQFSNSRSEMNVSTLELGDSALYLCASSQRLTDTQYFGPGTRLTVL.

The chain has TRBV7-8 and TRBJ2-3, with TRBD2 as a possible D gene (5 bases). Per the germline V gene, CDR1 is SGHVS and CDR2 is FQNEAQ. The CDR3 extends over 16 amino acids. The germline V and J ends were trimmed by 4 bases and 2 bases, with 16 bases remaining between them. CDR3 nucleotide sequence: TGTGCCAGCAGCTCCACCCGGCCGGGGATCACAGATACGCAGTATTTT. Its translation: CASSSTRPGITDTQYF.

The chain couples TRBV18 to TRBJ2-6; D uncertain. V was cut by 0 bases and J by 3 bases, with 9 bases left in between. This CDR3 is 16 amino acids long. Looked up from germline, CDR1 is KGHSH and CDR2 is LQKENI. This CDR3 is CASSPPGLSGANVLTF. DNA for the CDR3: TGTGCCAGCTCACCACCAGGGTTGAGTGGGGCCAACGTCCTGACTTTC.